Shown below are 5 T cell receptor beta chains from a single sample sequenced in a study of response to subunit inactivated influenza vaccine. Using its own MiXCR run on the RT-PCR reads, TCRdb lists one record per CDR3 protein. The table records some 800,000 distinct CDR3 sequences, 21% of them present only once. The sequences come from PBMCs from blood, collected around 5 days after vaccination. Every receptor here comes from a man between 45 and 60 years old who received an inactivated influenza vaccine.

The J gene is TRBJ2-1, the V gene TRBV2; 10 bases are a match to TRBD2. Per germline, CDR1 SNHLY and CDR2 FYNNEI. CDR3 size: 14 residues. V was pared by 7 bases and J by 9 bases, with 9 bases of the junction left unmatched. The CDR3 DNA reads TGTGCCAGCAACACCCCCGGGACTAGCGTTGAGCAGTTCTTC. This codes for CASNTPGTSVEQFF.

The CDR3 here is CASSKSVTSGTVCETQYF. CDR3 sequence (DNA): TGTGCCAGCAGCAAAAGTGTGACTAGCGGGACGGTGTGCGAGACCCAGTACTTC. The V call is TRBV21-1, the J call TRBJ2-5; whether TRBD2, the table's D call, matches the DNA was not checked. TRBV21-1 counts as a pseudogene. The CDR3 is 18 amino acids.

This clonotype was recorded many times. The V and J genes are TRBV27 and TRBJ1-5; D unclear. Germline V CDR1 and CDR2: MNHEY, SMNVEV (reference sequence). Trimming left V 2 bases short and J 0 bases short, with 8 bases between. This CDR3 is 15 amino acids long. The CDR3 reads CASSLAGNSNQPQHF. CDR3 DNA sequence: TGTGCCAGCAGTTTAGCGGGTAATAGCAATCAGCCCCAGCATTTT.

This clonotype came up many times. The CDR3 DNA sequence: TGTGCCATCAGTCCACAGGGGGGACACAATCAGCCCCAGCATTTT. Translated, it gives CAISPQGGHNQPQHF. J is TRBJ1-5 and V is TRBV10-3; 8 positions agree with TRBD1. The CDR3 is made up of 15 amino acids. V lost 5 bases, J lost 3 bases, and 6 bases stayed unmatched. Germline CDR1 is ENHRY and CDR2 is SYGVKD.

This clonotype was seen more than once but under ten times. The chain combines TRBV20-1 with TRBJ2-3, with 12 bases identical to TRBD2. The J segment lost 3 bases and the V segment lost 6 bases, leaving 4 bases of the junction unmatched. The CDR3 covers 14 residues. Germline V CDR1 and CDR2: DFQATT, SNEGSKA (reference sequence). The CDR3 sequence is CSARLAGETDTQYF. Here the CDR3 DNA reads TGCAGTGCCCGACTAGCGGGAGAAACAGATACGCAGTATTTT.